The 19 T cell receptor beta chains presented below share a single source sample, sequenced in a study of cytomegalovirus exposure and HLA in healthy donors. Researchers ran the PCR with 60 Vbeta and 13 Jbeta primers. Produced via immunoSEQ multiplex PCR; TCRdb's table is partial and in-frame only. This sample has about 180,000 clones; roughly 77% occur once, and the top ten carry 1.5% to 2%. The specimen was PBMCs. These receptors all stem from a woman under 40 in good health and CMV-seronegative.

The chain combines TRBV6-1 with TRBJ2-5, with 7 bases matching TRBD1. This CDR3 has 14 residues. J gave up 3 bases and V 5 bases, and 6 bases lay outside the gene matches. Germline CDR1 reads MNHNS; CDR2 reads SASEGT. CDR3 sequence reads: CASSTDRVEETQYF. The CDR3 nucleotides are TGTGCCAGCAGTACAGACAGGGTTGAAGAGACCCAGTACTTC.

This chain uses TRBV19 with TRBJ1-1, with unresolved D. This CDR3 has 13 residues. Germline V gene sequence: CDR1 LNHDA, CDR2 SQIVND (reference sequence). V dropped 4 bases and J dropped 6 bases, with 12 bases sitting between them. The CDR3 DNA sequence: TGTGCCAGTAGTACGGTAACCTTTCCTGAAGCTTTCTTT. It is translated as CASSTVTFPEAFF.

The CDR3 DNA follows: TGTGCCAGTACCCTGGACAGGGGCGGAGGCTACACCTTC. Its translation: CASTLDRGGGYTF. V and J are TRBV19 and TRBJ1-2, with TRBD1 matching 9 bases. Germline V gene data show CDR1 as LNHDA and CDR2 as SQIVND (reference sequence). This CDR3 has 13 amino acids. V lost 7 bases to trimming and J lost 8 bases; unmatched junction nucleotides: 8.

The chain is built from TRBV19 and TRBJ2-3, with TRBD1 matching 7 bases. The germline CDR1 and CDR2 sequences are LNHDA and SQIVND (reference sequence). This CDR3 region has 16 residues. The trim removed 5 bases at V and 4 bases at J, leaving 12 bases unmatched. The CDR3 reads CASSLGLRGLADTQYF. The DNA of the CDR3 is TGTGCCAGTAGTTTAGGGTTGAGGGGGCTAGCAGATACGCAGTATTTT.

The V and J genes are TRBV5-6 and TRBJ2-4; TRBD1 matches 9 bases. The ends lost 3 bases at V and 9 bases at J; junction bases unmatched: 13. This CDR3 comprises 16 residues. Looked up from germline, CDR1 is SGHDT and CDR2 is YYEEEE. In DNA form, the CDR3 reads TGTGCCAGCAGCTCGAACCCGGACAGGGGTAATCCCATTCAGTACTTC. It encodes CASSSNPDRGNPIQYF.

The genes are TRBV5-1 and TRBJ2-6, with D possibly being TRBD2 (5 bases). V lost 9 bases and J lost 2, with 12 bases in between. Germline V lookup: CDR1 SGHRS, CDR2 YFSETQ. CDR3 length: 14 amino acids. CDR3 bases: TGCGCCACCAAGGAGGCCCCTGGGGCCAACGTCCTGACTTTC. It specifies CATKEAPGANVLTF.

The genes are TRBV7-6 and TRBJ1-5; TRBD1 matches at 9 bases. The CDR3 covers 17 residues. Germline trimming cut 1 base from V and 0 bases from J; bases unmatched to any gene: 4. Germline CDR1 reads SGHVS; CDR2 reads FNYEAQ. DNA of the CDR3: TGTGCCAGCAGCTTAGGGACAGGGGCTTATAGCAATCAGCCCCAGCATTTT. Translation gives CASSLGTGAYSNQPQHF. Together with reference TRBV7-6 and TRBJ1-5, the CDR3 gives the full variable domain: GAGVSQSPRYKVTKRGQDVALRCDPISGHVSLYWYRQALGQGPEFLTYFNYEAQQDKSGLPNDRFSAERPEGSISTLTIQRTEQRDSAMYRCASSLGTGAYSNQPQHFGDGTRLSIL.

This chain joins TRBV30 and TRBJ1-1; maybe TRBD1 (5 bases). This CDR3 is 15 amino acids long. V was cut by 2 bases and J by 2 bases, with 15 bases left in between. Germline lookup yields CDR1 GTSNPN and CDR2 SVGIG (reference sequence). CDR3 loop: CAWSTSPQGNTEAFF. CDR3 DNA: TGTGCCTGGAGTACCTCCCCCCAGGGCAACACTGAAGCTTTCTTT.

The gene calls are TRBV6-5 and TRBJ1-1, with a possible D match to TRBD1 (6 bases). Germline CDR1 is MNHEY and CDR2 is SVGAGI. The CDR3 loop spans 16 amino acids. With 0 bases removed from V and 4 bases from J, the gap between germline ends came to 15 bases. CDR3 nucleotides: TGTGCCAGCAGTTACTCAGGGGGGGCGCTTGGCACTGAAGCTTTCTTT. It codes for CASSYSGGALGTEAFF.

The chain is built from TRBV5-1 and TRBJ1-1; no clear D. The germline V gene encodes CDR1 SGHRS and CDR2 YFSETQ. V lost 4 bases, J lost 1 base, and 14 bases lay in between. The CDR3 extends over 15 amino acids. CDR3 residues: CASSQESPGNTEAFF. The CDR3 nucleotides read TGCGCCAGCAGCCAAGAATCACCGGGGAACACTGAAGCTTTCTTT. The full variable domain, in which reference TRBV5-1 and TRBJ1-1 provide the parts outside the CDR3, is KAGVTQTPRYLIKTRGQQVTLSCSPISGHRSVSWYQQTPGQGLQFLFEYFSETQRNKGNFPGRFSGRQFSNSRSEMNVSTLELGDSALYLCASSQESPGNTEAFFGQGTRLTVV.

This chain joins TRBV2 and TRBJ1-5, with 9 bases aligning to TRBD1. V lost 5 bases to trimming and J lost 0 bases; unmatched junction nucleotides: 11. Germline CDR1 SNHLY, CDR2 FYNNEI. The CDR3 covers 18 residues. The CDR3 region is CASSYSRDRANSNQPQHF. CDR3 bases: TGTGCCAGCAGTTATTCCCGGGACAGGGCGAATAGCAATCAGCCCCAGCATTTT.

The gene calls are TRBV5-4 and TRBJ1-2; 8 nucleotides align to TRBD1. The CDR3 loop spans 17 amino acids. Germline trimming cut 4 bases from V and 4 bases from J; bases unmatched to any gene: 15. The germline gives CDR1 SGHNT, CDR2 YYREEE (reference sequence). The DNA of the CDR3 is TGTGCCAGCAGCACCCGGGACAGGCTCCCTACCACCTATGGCTACACCTTC. Translated, it gives CASSTRDRLPTTYGYTF. Combining the CDR3 with reference TRBV5-4 and TRBJ1-2 gives the whole variable domain ETGVTQSPTHLIKTRGQQVTLRCSSQSGHNTVSWYQQALGQGPQFIFQYYREEENGRGNFPPRFSGLQFPNYSSELNVNALELDDSALYLCASSTRDRLPTTYGYTFGSGTRLTVV.

This clone was seen a handful of times. The chain combines TRBV10-1 with TRBJ1-2; the D gene is possibly TRBD1 (6 bases). This CDR3 comprises 15 residues. Trimming cost V 1 base and J 6 bases, with 15 bases left between them. Germline CDR1 WNHNN, CDR2 SYGVQD (reference sequence). The CDR3 sequence is CASSEFAEGENGYTF. CDR3 bases: TGCGCCAGCAGTGAGTTCGCCGAGGGGGAGAATGGCTACACCTTC.

This rearrangement joins TRBV7-2 to TRBJ2-2, with D hard to call. The CDR3 extends over 16 amino acids. Trimming stripped 2 bases from V and 0 bases from J, with 10 bases between. Germline CDR1 and CDR2: SGHTA and FQGNSA. The CDR3, as DNA: TGTGCCAGCAGCTTAAACGGCAGGTCGAACACCGGGGAGCTGTTTTTT. Protein sequence: CASSLNGRSNTGELFF.

The chain is built from TRBV2 and TRBJ2-5; D unresolved. V gave up 2 bases and J gave up 5 bases, with 12 bases separating them. CDR3 length equals 14 residues. Germline loops: CDR1 SNHLY, CDR2 FYNNEI. CDR3 bases: TGTGCCAGCAGTGAAATTGAGAACTACGAGACCCAGTACTTC. It yields the protein CASSEIENYETQYF.

The chain is built from TRBV4-2 and TRBJ1-4; 9 bases line up with TRBD1. Germline V gives CDR1 LGHNA, CDR2 YNFKEQ. Trimming removed 0 bases from V and 11 bases from J; junction bases left unmatched: 7. CDR3 length: 15 residues. CDR3 DNA: TGTGCCAGCAGCCAAGATAGGATTGGGACAGGGAAACTGTTTTTT. Amino acid sequence: CASSQDRIGTGKLFF.

V gene TRBV2 combines with J gene TRBJ1-2, with a tentative D call TRBD1 (6 bases). The CDR3 spans 17 residues. V gave up 1 base and J gave up 3 bases, with 18 bases separating them. CDR1 and CDR2 (germline): SNHLY, FYNNEI. The CDR3 DNA reads TGTGCCAGCAGTGAAGGGGCGTCTCGACAGGCCTACTATGGCTACACCTTC. Amino acid sequence: CASSEGASRQAYYGYTF.

In the case of this clone: The germline gene is not matched at one end of the junction; a read error may be the cause. The chain is built from TRBV7-7 and TRBJ2-2; possibly TRBD1 for D (5 bases). The length of the CDR3 is 15 residues. In germline, CDR1 is SSHAT, CDR2 FNYEAQ (reference sequence). Here the CDR3 reads CASSSLTGNTGELFF. Here the CDR3 DNA reads TGTGCTAGCAGCTCCCTAACAGGGAACACCGGGGAGCTGTTTTTT.

V is TRBV2 and J is TRBJ1-3; D is perhaps TRBD1 (5 bases). The CDR3 contains 14 residues. Germline V gives CDR1 SNHLY, CDR2 FYNNEI. V was clipped by 4 bases and J by 5 bases, with 12 bases between them. DNA for the CDR3: TGTGCCAGCAGTGCAGTGACAGAGAGAAACACCATATATTTT. It translates to CASSAVTERNTIYF.